What follows is one TCR beta chain and its context. This specimen comes from a study of blood T cell repertoires in COVID-19. Study details: Sites in the United States, Italy and Spain provided acute and convalescent COVID-19 samples.

Authors' processing steps: Reference gene primers were amplified, and this amplification served to estimate nucleated cell counts. Method: immunoSEQ multiplex PCR; TCRdb's copy keeps in-frame clones and lacks some. Clone size and V and J calls were adopted from that table, with D and trimming inferred from the DNA. The sample has about 330,000 clones; 75% to 85% are singletons. Germline lookup yields CDR1 SGHNT and CDR2 YYREEE (reference sequence). CDR3 length equals 14 residues. Trimming removed 5 bases from V and 0 bases from J; junction bases left unmatched: 4. The sequence was collected from a human donor in a cohort sampled during active COVID-19. J is TRBJ1-2 and V is TRBV5-4, with TRBD1 matching over 7 bases. The sample was peripheral blood. The DNA of the CDR3 is TGTGCCAGCAGAGGGGACAGCTCTAACTATGGCTACACCTTC. This gives the protein CASRGDSSNYGYTF.